One and the same sample provided the 17 T cell receptor beta chains below, sequenced in a study of cytomegalovirus exposure and HLA in healthy donors. PCR involved 60 Vbeta and 13 Jbeta primers. Here immunoSEQ multiplex PCR was the method, and the copy in TCRdb shows in-frame clones only, minus some. Here the sample spans about 220,000 clones, approximately 68% being singletons. The sequenced sample consisted of PBMCs. The receptors here all came from a woman younger than 45 in good health and CMV-seronegative.

This chain connects TRBV5-6 to TRBJ1-1; tentative D call: TRBD1 (5 bases). CDR1 is SGHDT, CDR2 YYEEEE, per germline. The CDR3 has 13 amino acids. Trimming removed 2 bases at V and 4 bases at J, with 9 bases between. The CDR3 DNA is TGTGCCAGCAGCTTTGCCAGGGCCACTGAAGCTTTCTTT. It yields the protein CASSFARATEAFF.

The rearrangement joins TRBV30 to TRBJ2-5; D possibly corresponds to TRBD1 (6 bases). V was shortened by 0 bases and J by 5 bases, with 22 bases between the two germline ends. CDR1 GTSNPN and CDR2 SVGIG come from the germline V gene (reference sequence). CDR3 length: 17 amino acids. CDR3 sequence: CAWSVGASRGFGETQYF. The CDR3 DNA is TGTGCCTGGAGTGTAGGTGCTAGTAGGGGGTTCGGGGAGACCCAGTACTTC. The full variable domain, completed using reference TRBV30 and TRBJ2-5, is SQTIHQWPATLVQPVGSPLSLECTVEGTSNPNLYWYRQAAGRGLQLLFYSVGIGQISSEVPQNLSASRPQDRQFILSSKKLLLSDSGFYLCAWSVGASRGFGETQYFGPGTRLLVL.

The genes are TRBV6-5 and TRBJ2-1, with 7 bases that match TRBD1. CDR3 length equals 16 residues. Germline V gene lookup returns CDR1 MNHEY and CDR2 SVGAGI. The V and J ends lost 0 bases and 0 bases, in that order; junction bases with no gene match: 2. CDR3 amino acids: CASSYSRDSSYNEQFF. The CDR3 DNA reads as TGTGCCAGCAGTTACTCCCGGGACAGCTCCTACAATGAGCAGTTCTTC.

This clone occurred a few times. This sequence joins TRBV6-1 and TRBJ1-4; D is unclear. The germline gives CDR1 MNHNS, CDR2 SASEGT. Trimming removed 4 bases from V and 7 bases from J, with 10 bases in between. The CDR3 spans 13 residues. The CDR3 loop reads CASSVGAGEKLFF. CDR3 coding DNA: TGTGCCAGCAGTGTGGGAGCCGGTGAAAAACTGTTTTTT.

The rearrangement uses TRBV7-3 and TRBJ2-1; D is possibly TRBD1 (5 bases). The V and J ends lost 2 bases and 3 bases respectively, with 11 bases between them. CDR3 size: 15 residues. In germline, CDR1 is SGHTA, CDR2 FQGTGA. The CDR3 coding sequence is TGTGCCAGCAGCTTAGCAGGGCAGAACTACAATGAGCAGTTCTTC. It codes for CASSLAGQNYNEQFF.

The chain couples TRBV18 to TRBJ1-5; no clear D gene. The CDR3 covers 13 residues. V gave up 3 bases and J gave up 0 bases, with 3 bases separating them. Germline CDR1 KGHSH, CDR2 LQKENI. This chain's CDR3 is CASSPISNQPQHF. For the CDR3, the DNA is TGTGCCAGCTCACCCATTAGCAATCAGCCCCAGCATTTT.

The chain couples TRBV6-6 to TRBJ1-2, with D maybe TRBD1 (6 bases). With 3 bases removed from V and 7 bases from J, the gap between germline ends came to 12 bases. There are 13 residues in the CDR3. CDR1 and CDR2 (germline): MNHNY, SVGAGI (reference sequence). CDR3 in DNA: TGTGCCAGCAGTTATTTAAACAGGGCTGGCTACACCTTC. As protein: CASSYLNRAGYTF.

The chain employs TRBV7-6 and TRBJ1-1; TRBD1 might be the D (5 bases). This CDR3 is built from 15 residues. V lost 5 bases and J 4 bases, leaving 17 bases between the germline ends. Germline loops: CDR1 SGHVS, CDR2 FNYEAQ. This CDR3 reads CASSPEFRGGTEAFF. DNA for the CDR3: TGTGCCAGCAGCCCCGAGTTTAGGGGAGGCACTGAAGCTTTCTTT. Supplemented by reference TRBV7-6 and TRBJ1-1, the full variable domain reads GAGVSQSPRYKVTKRGQDVALRCDPISGHVSLYWYRQALGQGPEFLTYFNYEAQQDKSGLPNDRFSAERPEGSISTLTIQRTEQRDSAMYRCASSPEFRGGTEAFFGQGTRLTVV.

The chain couples TRBV6-1 to TRBJ2-5; maybe TRBD2 (6 bases). The V gene lost 0 bases and the J gene lost 5 bases, with 13 bases spanning the gap. Germline loops: CDR1 MNHNS, CDR2 SASEGT. This CDR3 region has 15 residues. The CDR3 here is CASSEALAGWETQYF. CDR3 in DNA: TGTGCCAGCAGTGAAGCGCTTGCGGGGTGGGAGACCCAGTACTTC.

The V and J genes are TRBV4-1 and TRBJ1-5, with D possibly TRBD1 on 5 matching bases. Germline-derived CDR1 and CDR2 are MGHRA and YSYEKL. The V and J ends lost 0 bases and 7 bases respectively, with 13 bases between them. The CDR3 is 15 amino acids. In DNA, the CDR3 is TGCGCCAGCAGCCAAGAGGCGTCAGGGTGGCAGCCCCAGCATTTT. This sequence encodes CASSQEASGWQPQHF.

The chain recombines TRBV7-2 with TRBJ2-1, with D hard to call. Germline loops: CDR1 SGHTA, CDR2 FQGNSA. The V end lost 5 bases, the J end lost 0 bases, and 11 bases lay between the germline ends. The CDR3 covers 15 residues. The DNA for the CDR3 is TGTGCCAGCAGCCCCGAACCGAGCTCCTACAATGAGCAGTTCTTC. Its protein product is CASSPEPSSYNEQFF.

The chain recombines TRBV6-6 with TRBJ2-1; possible D gene TRBD2, 5 bases. CDR3 length: 16 residues. Trimming removed 2 bases at V and 0 bases at J, with 11 bases between. CDR1 is MNHNY and CDR2 is SVGAGI in the germline V gene (reference sequence). Written as DNA, the CDR3 is TGTGCCAGCAGTTACGTTTTAGCGAGCTCCTACAATGAGCAGTTCTTC. Residues: CASSYVLASSYNEQFF.

This clone appeared a few times. V and J are TRBV10-1 and TRBJ1-6; no clear D gene. Deletions cut 2 bases from V and 10 bases from J, with 6 bases between. This CDR3 is 12 amino acids long. CDR1 is WNHNN and CDR2 is SYGVQD in the germline V gene (reference sequence). The CDR3 coding sequence is TGCGCCAGCAGTGAGGGCAGGTCACCCCTCCACTTT. As protein: CASSEGRSPLHF.

The gene calls are TRBV6-5 and TRBJ1-1, with D possibly being TRBD1 (5 bases). In germline, CDR1 is MNHEY, CDR2 SVGAGI. Trimming shortened V by 5 bases and J by 6 bases, and 7 bases separated the two germline ends. This CDR3 has 11 amino acids. The chain's CDR3 is CASSAGSEAFF. The CDR3 nucleotides are TGTGCCAGCAGTGCAGGGTCTGAAGCTTTCTTT.

The chain recombines TRBV18 with TRBJ2-5; 9 positions agree with TRBD2. Germline V CDR1 and CDR2: KGHSH, LQKENI. This CDR3 has 17 residues. The trim removed 3 bases at V and 3 bases at J, leaving 11 bases unmatched. The CDR3 loop reads CASSPLPETSGKETQYF. The DNA for the CDR3 is TGTGCCAGCTCACCCCTCCCCGAGACTAGCGGAAAAGAGACCCAGTACTTC.

The chain recombines TRBV13 with TRBJ2-1, with TRBD2 matching over 9 bases. Per germline, CDR1 PRHDT and CDR2 FYEKMQ (reference sequence). V trimming: 3 bases; J trimming: 7 bases; junction bases outside the gene matches: 4. CDR3 size: 14 residues. CDR3 DNA sequence: TGTGCCAGCAGCTTGCGGGGGGGACATAATGAGCAGTTCTTC. Amino acids: CASSLRGGHNEQFF.

This clone was recorded only once. At one end the junction does not follow the germline gene, possibly because of a read error. The CDR3 loop reads CVSSIDPLGQLNTEAFF. The CDR3 DNA is TGTGTCAGTAGTATAGACCCCCTAGGACAGTTGAACACTGAAGCTTTCTTT. This chain uses TRBV19 with TRBJ1-1; weak D call: TRBD1 (6 bases). This CDR3 contains 17 residues. In germline, CDR1 is LNHDA, CDR2 SQIVND (reference sequence).